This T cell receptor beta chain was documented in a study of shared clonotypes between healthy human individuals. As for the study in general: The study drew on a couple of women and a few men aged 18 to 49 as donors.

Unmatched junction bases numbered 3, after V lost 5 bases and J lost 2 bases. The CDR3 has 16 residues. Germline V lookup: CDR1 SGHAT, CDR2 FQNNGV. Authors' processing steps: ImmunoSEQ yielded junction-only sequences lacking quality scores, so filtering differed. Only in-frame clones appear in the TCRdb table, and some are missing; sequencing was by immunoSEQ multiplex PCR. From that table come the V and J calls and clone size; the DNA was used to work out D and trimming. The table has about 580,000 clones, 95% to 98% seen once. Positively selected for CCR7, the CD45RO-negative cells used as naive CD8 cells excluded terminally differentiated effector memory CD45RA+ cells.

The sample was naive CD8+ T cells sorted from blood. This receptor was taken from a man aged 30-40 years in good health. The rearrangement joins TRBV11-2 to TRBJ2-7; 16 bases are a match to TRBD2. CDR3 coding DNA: TGTGCCAGCAGCATGGGACTAGCGGGAGGGACCTACGAGCAGTACTTC. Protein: CASSMGLAGGTYEQYF.